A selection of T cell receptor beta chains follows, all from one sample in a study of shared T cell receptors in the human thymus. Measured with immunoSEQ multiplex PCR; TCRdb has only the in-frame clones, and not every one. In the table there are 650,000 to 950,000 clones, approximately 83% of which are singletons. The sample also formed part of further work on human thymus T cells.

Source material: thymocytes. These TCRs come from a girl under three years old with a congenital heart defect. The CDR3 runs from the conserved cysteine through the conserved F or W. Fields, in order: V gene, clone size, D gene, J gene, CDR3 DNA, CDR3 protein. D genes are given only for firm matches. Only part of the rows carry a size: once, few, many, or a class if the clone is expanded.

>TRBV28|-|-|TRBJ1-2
TGTGCCAGCAGGGGGGCCGATGGCTACACCTTC
CASRGADGYTF
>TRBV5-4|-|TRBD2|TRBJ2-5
TGTGCCAGCAGCTTGGCCCTAGCGGGGGGTTTGGAGACCCAGTACTTC
CASSLALAGGLETQYF
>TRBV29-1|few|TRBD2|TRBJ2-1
TGCAGCGTTCACGAGCGGGGGGGTGACAATGAGCAGTTCTTC
CSVHERGGDNEQFF
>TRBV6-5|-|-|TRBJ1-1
TGTGCCAGCAGTTACTCGAACAGGCAGGCCAGGACTGAAGCTTTCTTT
CASSYSNRQARTEAFF
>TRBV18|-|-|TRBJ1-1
TGTGCCAGCTCACAACCGGGCGAAAACACTGAAGCTTTCTTT
CASSQPGENTEAFF
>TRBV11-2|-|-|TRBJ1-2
TGTGCCAGCAGTCACCAGGCGGGTGGCTACACCTTC
CASSHQAGGYTF
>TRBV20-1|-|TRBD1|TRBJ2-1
TGCAGTGCTATTACAGGGGCCCCCATCTTC
CSAITGAPIF
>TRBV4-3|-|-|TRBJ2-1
TGCGCCAGCAGCCAAGATCGGCGGAGCCCCACGAACAATGAGCAGTTCTTC
CASSQDRRSPTNNEQFF
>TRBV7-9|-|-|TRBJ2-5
TGTGCCAGCAGTACCCGAGGCGTTGGGACCCAGTACTTC
CASSTRGVGTQYF
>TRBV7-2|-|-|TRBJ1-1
TGTGCCAGCAGCTTAGGGGAGGGGGGGCGAACTGAAGCTTTCTTT
CASSLGEGGRTEAFF
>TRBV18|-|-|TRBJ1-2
TGTGCCAGCTCACCCTCGACAGGCTATGGCTACACCTTC
CASSPSTGYGYTF
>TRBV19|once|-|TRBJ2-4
TGTGCCAGTAGTATTAGCCATTTCGGTTGGAACATTCAGTACTTC
CASSISHFGWNIQYF
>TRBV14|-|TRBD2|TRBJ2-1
TGTGCCAGCAGCCCCGGACTAGCGGGGGGCAATGAGCAGTTCTTC
CASSPGLAGGNEQFF
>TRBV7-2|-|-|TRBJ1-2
TGTGCCAGCAGCTTAAACAGGGATTTCAAGTATGGCTACACCTTC
CASSLNRDFKYGYTF
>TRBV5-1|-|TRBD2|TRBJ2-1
TGCGCCAGCAGCTTGGCCTTAGGGAGGGACTCCTACAATGAGCAGTTCTTC
CASSLALGRDSYNEQFF
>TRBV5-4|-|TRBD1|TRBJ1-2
TGTGCCAGCACCTTAAAAAAGGACAGGGGGCATGGCTACACCTTC
CASTLKKDRGHGYTF
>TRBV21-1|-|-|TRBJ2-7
TGTGCCAGCAGCAAATGGGCGGAGAGGGGACAGGAGTCCTACGAGCAGTACTTC
CASSKWAERGQESYEQYF
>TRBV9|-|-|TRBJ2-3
TGTGCCAGCAGCGCCGGGGACGACAGGCGCGACACAGATACGCAGTATTTT
CASSAGDDRRDTDTQYF
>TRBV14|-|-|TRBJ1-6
TGTGCCAGCAGCCCGGAGGGGCAAACTAGTCCCCGAACTTATAATTCACCCCTCCACTTT
CASSPEGQTSPRTYNSPLHF
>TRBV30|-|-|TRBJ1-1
TGTGCCTGGAGTGTACTTTTTAACACTGAAGCTTTCTTT
CAWSVLFNTEAFF